This T cell receptor beta chain was sequenced in a study of shared clonotypes between healthy human individuals. Study background: Per donor, three plates held CD4 naive cells, three held CD4 memory, two held CD8 naive and one held CD8 memory.

TCRdb's copy holds only in-frame clones and misses some; the assay was immunoSEQ multiplex PCR. The sample lists 2.3 million or so clones; 85% to 95% were seen once. There are a few counts of this clone. Trimming took 8 bases from V and 3 from J, leaving 17 bases between them. CDR3 length equals 15 residues. From germline, CDR1 is MDHEN and CDR2 SYDVKM. The TCR was taken from a man aged 18 to 29 in good health. Some clones in this sample may be carry-over from other donors' samples. Sequenced material: naive CD4+ T cells from PBMCs. Subset described: CD45RA+ positively selected. This rearrangement joins TRBV28 to TRBJ1-5; D might be TRBD1 (6 bases). This chain's CDR3 is CASLPPGGLNQPQHF. CDR3 DNA sequence: TGTGCCAGCTTACCGCCCGGGGGGCTCAATCAGCCCCAGCATTTT.